This T cell receptor (beta chain) appears in the sequencing data of a study of cytomegalovirus exposure and HLA in healthy donors. A note on this clone: Its antigen is not identified.

Points from the study as a whole: About 90% or about 30% of the time was how often most TCR beta V segments were productive, according to an earlier analysis.

Germline assignment: CDR1 SGHDT and CDR2 YYEEEE. The J segment lost 2 bases and the V segment lost 4 bases, leaving 12 bases of the junction unmatched. There are 18 residues in the CDR3. Primers: 60 Vbeta forward and 13 Jbeta reverse. This table comes from immunoSEQ multiplex PCR, and its TCRdb copy is limited to in-frame clones, with some not included. The table lists 150,000 to 200,000 clones, around 72% of them singletons. The specimen was PBMCs. This sequence originates from a female donor in good health and CMV-seronegative. This rearrangement joins TRBV5-6 to TRBJ1-1, with 12 bases identical to TRBD1. As DNA, the CDR3 is TGTGCCAGCAGCGTCAACCGGGACAGGGGGCGTCTTAACACTGAAGCTTTCTTT. Translating gives CASSVNRDRGRLNTEAFF.